Many counts were recorded for the clone carrying this TCR beta chain. As yet, its antigen is unknown. The data were obtained in a study of T cells after yellow fever vaccination. Universal primer sites and UMIs were introduced during 5'RACE template-switching synthesis of TCR cDNA. TCRdb reanalysed the 5' RACE reads using MiXCR and keeps one entry per CDR3 protein. The sample holds fewer than 650,000 distinct CDR3 sequences, about a fifth seen once. Findings and limits, study-wide: Most clones from primary vaccination were detected again post-booster (96% CD4, 88% CD8). A faster peak, day 5 versus 15, was reached by the weaker secondary response. Repertoires obtained by FACS sorting could include abundant clonotypes that entered as contaminants from the bulk population.

This CDR3 region has 20 residues. CDR1 is DFQATT, CDR2 SNEGSKA, per germline (reference sequence). V was pared by 0 bases and J by 5 bases, with 12 bases of the junction left unmatched. The receptor's source is a man aged 18 to 29 who received the YFV17D yellow fever vaccine. Specimen: PBMCs, collected 21 days after the first yellow fever vaccination. The chain links TRBV20-1 to TRBJ2-2, with TRBD2 matching over 16 bases. CDR3 nucleotide sequence: TGCAGTGCTAGAGATCTCGGCGGGACTAGCGGGGGGGCAGAAACCGGGGAGCTGTTTTTT. This gives the protein CSARDLGGTSGGAETGELFF.